The subject of this entry is one T cell receptor (beta chain). Each CDR3 protein gets one entry in TCRdb, which reprocessed the 5' RACE reads and gives no DNA. This sample's table reports about 330,000 distinct CDR3 sequences. Germline CDR1 is SGHRS and CDR2 is YFSETQ. The CDR3 length is 14 residues. This sample was taken from a study of monozygotic twins with inflammatory bowel disease. This clonotype originated in a human donor with ulcerative colitis or Crohn's disease, or a healthy co-twin of an affected twin (not recorded which). The material sequenced was blood. The chain joins TRBV5-1 to TRBJ1-4; TCRdb gives TRBD1 as the D gene, but with no DNA this cannot be confirmed. CDR3 sequence: CASSAGQGTEKLFF. Variable domain in full (rest from reference TRBV5-1 and TRBJ1-4): KAGVTQTPRYLIKTRGQQVTLSCSPISGHRSVSWYQQTPGQGLQFLFEYFSETQRNKGNFPGRFSGRQFSNSRSEMNVSTLELGDSALYLCASSAGQGTEKLFFGSGTQLSVL.